This section outlines one T cell receptor beta chain sequence together with its context. Its antigen is undetermined. These data belong to a study of cytomegalovirus exposure and HLA in healthy donors. Findings and limits, study-wide: Most TCR sequences were rare, but some public TCRs occurred in many donors. The authors later linked a missense DCLRE1C variant to TCR beta V- and J-gene trimming. Based on reports, TCR beta sequences accurately predicted HLA-A and HLA-B alleles for most subjects.

PCR used 60 Vbeta primers and 13 Jbeta primers. Method: immunoSEQ multiplex PCR; TCRdb's copy keeps in-frame clones and lacks some. The table has about 160,000 clones, around 75% seen once. J lost 3 bases, V lost 1 base, and 10 bases had no gene match. In germline, CDR1 is SGHRS, CDR2 YFSETQ. The CDR3 is 16 residues long. The J gene is TRBJ2-7, the V gene TRBV5-1; 7 bases fit TRBD1. Sequences were obtained from PBMCs. The receptor was derived from a female donor in good health and CMV-seronegative. DNA of the CDR3: TGCGCCAGCAGCTTGTCCTCCGGGACAGTACTCTACGAGCAGTACTTC. This codes for CASSLSSGTVLYEQYF.